This TCR beta chain was recorded in a study of T cell repertoires and leukemia-associated antigens. About the study: Effective reads per sample ranged from about 3 to 5.0 million. Study-wide points: The four groups had similar numbers of Vbeta, Jbeta genes and CDR3s. Whether expanded clones are antigen-specific and functional remains untested.

With respect to this clonotype: What it binds is not known. Germline is not matched at one junction end, which may reflect a read error.

The CDR3 is made up of 18 amino acids. CDR1 and CDR2 (germline): KGHDR, SFDVKD. A single record per CDR3 protein comes from TCRdb applying MiXCR to the 5' RACE reads. The sample shows 13,000 to 15,000 distinct CDR3 sequences, approximately 37% of them seen only once. What was sequenced was CD3+ T cells sorted from blood and cultured. The origin of this receptor is a female donor in good health. This chain links TRBV24-1 with TRBJ2-3, with 9 nucleotides matching TRBD1. CDR3 in DNA: TGCGCCACCAGTGATTTGCGGGGCCCGGGACAGGGCTCAGATGCGCAGTATTTT. Encoded protein: CATSDLRGPGQGSDAQYF.